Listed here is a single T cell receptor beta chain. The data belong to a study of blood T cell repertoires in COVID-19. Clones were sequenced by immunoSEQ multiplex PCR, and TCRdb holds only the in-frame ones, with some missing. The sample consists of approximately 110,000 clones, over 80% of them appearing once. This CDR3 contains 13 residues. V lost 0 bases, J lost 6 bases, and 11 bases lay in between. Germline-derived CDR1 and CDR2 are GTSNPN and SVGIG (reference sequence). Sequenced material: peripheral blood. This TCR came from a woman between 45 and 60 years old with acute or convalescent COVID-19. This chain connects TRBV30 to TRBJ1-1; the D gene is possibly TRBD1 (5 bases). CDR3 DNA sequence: TGTGCCTGGAGTGTACGGGGAGGGGCTGAAGCTTTCTTT. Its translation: CAWSVRGGAEAFF.